This T cell receptor (beta chain) came from a study of CD8 T cells in ankylosing spondylitis. TCRdb recomputed calls from the 5' RACE reads with MiXCR, one row per CDR3 protein. The sample holds about 480,000 distinct CDR3 sequences, about a sixth seen once. Whole-study results and caveats: It was reported that disease-linked clones were significantly enriched in matched ankylosing spondylitis synovial fluid. Seemingly distinctive of ankylosing spondylitis blood was a TCR beta motif formed by eight highly homologous variants. Several of the motif variants were reported before in synovial fluid and blood from reactive arthritis.

As for this clonotype: Its antigen is unidentified.

This CDR3 is built from 17 residues. Trimming removed 1 base from V and 3 bases from J; junction bases left unmatched: 10. CDR1 and CDR2 (germline): SGHAT, FQNNGV. Sample: blood, either unsorted or a sorted T cell fraction (not recorded which). This receptor was taken from a male donor with ankylosing spondylitis. The chain recombines TRBV11-2 with TRBJ2-7; 9 bases fit TRBD1. CDR3 bases: TGTGCCAGCAGCTTAGGGGGAACAGGGGGCGGAATCTACGAGCAGTACTTC. It yields the protein CASSLGGTGGGIYEQYF.